These 25 T cell receptor beta chains came from one sample sequenced in a study of shared clonotypes between healthy human individuals. The naive CD8 population came from CD45RO-negative cells selected for CCR7, without terminally differentiated effector memory CD45RA+ cells. TCRdb keeps only in-frame clones here, not all; method: immunoSEQ multiplex PCR. The data hold about 680,000 clones, with 92% observed a single time. Material: naive CD8+ T cells sorted from blood. These receptors came from a man in his thirties or forties in good health.

The chain employs TRBV15 and TRBJ2-3, with D uncertain. The ends were cut back, 4 bases at V and 3 bases at J, with 11 bases in the middle. Germline V CDR1 and CDR2: LNHNV, YYDKDF (reference sequence). The CDR3 is 14 residues long. In DNA, the CDR3 is TGTGCCACCAGCACGGAGCCCGGGACAGATACGCAGTATTTT. It yields the protein CATSTEPGTDTQYF.

The V and J genes are TRBV18 and TRBJ2-3; D gene uncertain. The ends were cut back, 6 bases at V and 0 bases at J, with 4 bases in the middle. Germline CDR1 reads KGHSH; CDR2 reads LQKENI. The CDR3 runs to 12 residues. The CDR3 DNA is TGTGCCAGCTCCCTTAGCACAGATACGCAGTATTTT. Translating gives CASSLSTDTQYF.

This rearrangement joins TRBV7-9 to TRBJ2-7; the match to TRBD2 covers 11 bases. CDR1 and CDR2 from the germline V gene are SEHNR and FQNEAQ (reference sequence). There are 16 residues in the CDR3. Germline trimming cut 1 base from V and 3 bases from J; bases unmatched to any gene: 5. The CDR3 DNA is TGTGCCAGCAGCTTAGATAGCGGGAGGGCCCGCTACGAGCAGTACTTC. Amino acid sequence: CASSLDSGRARYEQYF. Supplemented by reference TRBV7-9 and TRBJ2-7, the full variable domain reads DTGVSQNPRHKITKRGQNVTFRCDPISEHNRLYWYRQTLGQGPEFLTYFQNEAQLEKSRLLSDRFSAERPKGSFSTLEIQRTEQGDSAMYLCASSLDSGRARYEQYFGPGTRLTVT.

Turning to this clone: At the DNA level, this CDR3 is encoded by other sequences in the same sample as well. V and J are TRBV27 and TRBJ2-1, with a tentative D call TRBD2 (5 bases). There are 13 residues in the CDR3. Germline-derived CDR1 and CDR2 are MNHEY and SMNVEV (reference sequence). Trimming stripped 6 bases from V and 5 bases from J, with 11 bases between. CDR3 DNA: TGTGCCAGCAGCCCTTTCGGGGACAATGAGCAGTTCTTC. It yields the protein CASSPFGDNEQFF.

The V gene is TRBV5-1, the J gene TRBJ2-3; D possibly matches TRBD1 or TRBD2 (5 bases each). V was pared by 1 base and J by 2 bases, with 14 bases between. From germline, CDR1 is SGHRS and CDR2 YFSETQ. The CDR3 is 16 amino acids. CDR3 region: CASSLLRGGDTDTQYF. The CDR3 DNA is TGCGCCAGCAGCTTGCTACGGGGCGGAGACACAGATACGCAGTATTTT.

This clone was recorded once. The chain uses TRBV6-5 and TRBJ2-3, with 13 bases that match TRBD2. CDR3 size: 15 residues. Trimming cost V 7 bases and J 3 bases; bases outside gene matches: 4. CDR1 and CDR2 (germline): MNHEY, SVGAGI. This chain's CDR3 is CASNPGLAGTDTQYF. CDR3 nucleotides: TGTGCCAGCAACCCGGGACTAGCGGGGACAGATACGCAGTATTTT.

The genes are TRBV7-9 and TRBJ2-7; D unclear. V was cut by 4 bases and J by 2 bases, with 12 bases left in between. This CDR3 is built from 14 residues. Per the germline V gene, CDR1 is SEHNR and CDR2 is FQNEAQ (reference sequence). This CDR3 is CASSSRPVPYEQYF. In DNA, the CDR3 is TGTGCCAGCAGCTCCCGGCCAGTCCCCTACGAGCAGTACTTC.

The V gene is TRBV5-4, the J gene TRBJ1-1; D might be TRBD1 (5 bases). Trimming pared 4 bases from V and 0 bases from J, leaving 7 bases between. Germline V lookup: CDR1 SGHNT, CDR2 YYREEE (reference sequence). The CDR3 sequence is 13 residues long. CDR3 residues: CASSQGLNTEAFF. In nucleotides, the CDR3 is TGTGCCAGCAGCCAGGGACTGAACACTGAAGCTTTCTTT.

The chain uses TRBV4-1 and TRBJ1-1; D unresolved. Deletions cut 2 bases from V and 1 base from J, with 17 bases between. The germline CDR1 and CDR2 sequences are MGHRA and YSYEKL. This CDR3 contains 17 residues. CDR3 amino acids: CASSQSQDALGNTEAFF. The CDR3 DNA reads TGCGCCAGCAGCCAATCCCAGGACGCTTTAGGGAACACTGAAGCTTTCTTT.

The chain uses TRBV25-1 and TRBJ1-1, with D possibly matching TRBD1 (6 bases). The CDR3 has 15 amino acids. Germline assignment: CDR1 MGHDK and CDR2 SYGVNS. V was cut by 3 bases and J by 4 bases, with 15 bases left in between. The CDR3 reads CASSDLDWDTTEAFF. As DNA, the CDR3 is TGTGCCAGCAGTGACTTAGACTGGGACACCACTGAAGCTTTCTTT.

This chain connects TRBV6-4 to TRBJ2-1; no clear D gene. Between the trimmed V and J ends, which lost 0 bases and 6 bases, there was a span of 12 bases. Looked up from germline, CDR1 is MRHNA and CDR2 is SNTAGT. The CDR3 contains 15 residues. The CDR3 DNA is TGTGCCAGCAGTGACTCTGGGCGCAAGGGCAATGAGCAGTTCTTC. Its translation is CASSDSGRKGNEQFF.

The chain links TRBV9 to TRBJ2-7, with 11 bases identical to TRBD2. V shed 0 bases, J shed 4 bases, and the junction held 6 bases outside the gene matches. The length of the CDR3 is 16 residues. CDR1 and CDR2 from the germline V gene are SGDLS and YYNGEE. CDR3 amino acids: CASSVAPLAGDYEQYF. In nucleotides, the CDR3 is TGTGCCAGCAGCGTAGCTCCACTAGCGGGAGATTACGAGCAGTACTTC.

The J gene is TRBJ2-3, the V gene TRBV7-9; TRBD1 matches 8 bases. V shed 5 bases, J shed 1 base, and the junction held 11 bases outside the gene matches. The CDR3 is 17 residues long. The germline CDR1 and CDR2 sequences are SEHNR and FQNEAQ (reference sequence). The chain's CDR3 is CASSPQLTGQGTDTQYF. The CDR3 coding sequence is TGTGCCAGCAGCCCCCAATTAACGGGACAGGGCACAGATACGCAGTATTTT.

The CDR3 sequence is CASSTWEEETQYF. The CDR3 bases are TGTGCCAGCAGCACGTGGGAGGAAGAGACCCAGTACTTC. The genes are TRBV11-3 and TRBJ2-5; perhaps TRBD2 as D (6 bases). In germline, CDR1 is SGHNT, CDR2 YENEEA. The V and J ends lost 5 bases and 3 bases respectively, with 10 bases between them. The length of the CDR3 is 13 residues. Full variable domain (missing parts from reference TRBV11-3 and TRBJ2-5): EAGVVQSPRYKIIEKKQPVAFWCNPISGHNTLYWYLQNLGQGPELLIRYENEEAVDDSQLPKDRFSAERLKGVDSTLKIQPAELGDSAVYLCASSTWEEETQYFGPGTRLLVL.

As regards this clone: One end of the junction varies from germline; a read error may be responsible. CDR3 in amino acids: CASSLRGGRETQYF. The CDR3 DNA is TGTGCTAGCAGCTTAAGAGGGGGCAGGGAGACCCAGTACTTC. The chain recombines TRBV7-7 with TRBJ2-5; TRBD1 matches 7 bases. Germline-derived CDR1 and CDR2 are SSHAT and FNYEAQ (reference sequence). The CDR3 totals 14 residues.

V and J are TRBV7-8 and TRBJ1-2, with TRBD1 identical over 9 bases. V shed 2 bases and J 7 bases; nucleotides not matched to a gene: 11. Germline CDR1 and CDR2: SGHVS and FQNEAQ. The CDR3 consists of 16 residues. The CDR3 DNA is TGTGCCAGCAGCTTATTTGGGGGGGGACAGGGCCTTGGCTACACCTTC. Translating it yields CASSLFGGGQGLGYTF.

Comment on this clone: This CDR3 is also generated by other DNA sequences in the sample. The chain carries TRBV9 and TRBJ2-2; D gene unclear. V lost 0 bases to trimming and J lost 8 bases, with 5 bases between them. The CDR3 totals 12 residues. Germline V CDR1 and CDR2: SGDLS, YYNGEE. DNA for the CDR3: TGTGCCAGCAGCGTAGTTTCGGGGGAGCTGTTTTTT. Its protein is CASSVVSGELFF.

The chain employs TRBV6-1 and TRBJ1-1; D is unclear. Trimming shortened V by 5 bases and J by 0 bases, and 13 bases separated the two germline ends. This CDR3 is built from 15 residues. CDR1 and CDR2 (germline): MNHNS, SASEGT. The chain's CDR3 is CASSPLGGMNTEAFF. As DNA, the CDR3 is TGTGCCAGCAGTCCCCTTGGAGGAATGAACACTGAAGCTTTCTTT.

The chain links TRBV5-1 to TRBJ2-1, with 14 bases fitting TRBD2. The V gene's germline CDR1 is SGHRS and CDR2 YFSETQ. The CDR3 is made up of 16 amino acids. Losses at the gene ends were 1 base for V and 7 bases for J; bases not matched to a gene: 4. The CDR3 coding sequence is TGCGCCAGCAGCTTGACGGGACTAGCGGGAGTAAATGAGCAGTTCTTC. This gives the protein CASSLTGLAGVNEQFF. The full variable domain, rest sourced from reference TRBV5-1 and TRBJ2-1, is KAGVTQTPRYLIKTRGQQVTLSCSPISGHRSVSWYQQTPGQGLQFLFEYFSETQRNKGNFPGRFSGRQFSNSRSEMNVSTLELGDSALYLCASSLTGLAGVNEQFFGPGTRLTVL.

The rearrangement links TRBV7-9 to TRBJ1-5; 10 nucleotides agree with TRBD1. Germline CDR1 SEHNR, CDR2 FQNEAQ (reference sequence). The V gene end was trimmed by 4 bases and the J gene end by 5 bases; junction bases not matched to a gene: 5. The CDR3 extends over 15 amino acids. CDR3 DNA: TGTGCCAGCAGCTCCACAGACAGGGGGCATCAGCCCCAGCATTTT. Translation gives CASSSTDRGHQPQHF.

The chain couples TRBV13 to TRBJ2-7; 10 bases are shared with TRBD2. This CDR3 contains 16 residues. V shed 3 bases, J shed 2 bases, and the junction held 7 bases outside the gene matches. The germline V gene encodes CDR1 PRHDT and CDR2 FYEKMQ (reference sequence). CDR3 residues: CASSLEREGRAYEQYF. The CDR3 coding sequence is TGTGCCAGCAGCTTGGAGCGGGAGGGCCGCGCCTACGAGCAGTACTTC.

The chain uses TRBV6-5 and TRBJ2-5; TRBD2 aligns across 9 bases. The CDR3 has 15 amino acids. Germline CDR1 reads MNHEY; CDR2 reads SVGAGI. Trimming cost V 5 bases and J 5 bases; bases outside gene matches: 9. This CDR3 is CASSIYSGSFETQYF. The CDR3 nucleotides are TGTGCCAGCAGTATATATAGCGGGAGTTTTGAGACCCAGTACTTC.

J is TRBJ2-1 and V is TRBV12-5, with TRBD2 identical over 7 bases. Trimming at V came to 0 bases and at J to 14 bases, leaving 1 base not matched to a gene. Germline V gene data show CDR1 as LGHNT and CDR2 as FRNRAP. The CDR3 totals 11 residues. The CDR3 sequence: CASGLVTSEFF. CDR3 in DNA: TGTGCTAGTGGTTTGGTAACTAGCGAGTTCTTC.

In this sample, this clone turned up a few times. J is TRBJ2-5 and V is TRBV7-6, with D perhaps being TRBD1 or TRBD2 (5 bases each). Trimming removed 5 bases at V and 4 bases at J, with 11 bases between. Germline V gene lookup returns CDR1 SGHVS and CDR2 FNYEAQ. CDR3 length equals 13 residues. In DNA form, the CDR3 reads TGTGCCAGCAGCGACGGGACGGGAGAGACCCAGTACTTC. This encodes CASSDGTGETQYF.

The chain uses TRBV13 and TRBJ2-1, with TRBD1 matching over 9 bases. This CDR3 comprises 15 residues. Germline-derived CDR1 and CDR2 are PRHDT and FYEKMQ (reference sequence). V dropped 0 bases and J dropped 5; count of bases not matched to a gene: 2. CDR3 sequence (DNA): TGTGCCAGCAGCTTAGGGGGACAGGGCCACAATGAGCAGTTCTTC. This sequence encodes CASSLGGQGHNEQFF.